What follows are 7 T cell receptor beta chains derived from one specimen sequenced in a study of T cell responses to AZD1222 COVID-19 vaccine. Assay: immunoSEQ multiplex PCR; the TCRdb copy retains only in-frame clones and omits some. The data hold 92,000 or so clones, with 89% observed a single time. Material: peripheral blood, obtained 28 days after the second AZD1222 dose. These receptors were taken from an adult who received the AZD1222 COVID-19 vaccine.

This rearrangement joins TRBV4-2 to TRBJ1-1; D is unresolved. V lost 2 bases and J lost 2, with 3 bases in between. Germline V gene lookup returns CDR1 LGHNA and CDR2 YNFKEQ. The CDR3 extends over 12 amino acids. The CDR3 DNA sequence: TGTGCCAGCAGCCAACTCAACACTGAAGCTTTCTTT. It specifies CASSQLNTEAFF.

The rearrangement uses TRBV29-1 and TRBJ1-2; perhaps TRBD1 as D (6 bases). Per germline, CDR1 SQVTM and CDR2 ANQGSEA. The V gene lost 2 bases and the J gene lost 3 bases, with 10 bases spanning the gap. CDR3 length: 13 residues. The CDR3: CSVENREDYGYTF. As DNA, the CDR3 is TGCAGCGTTGAAAACAGGGAGGACTATGGCTACACCTTC. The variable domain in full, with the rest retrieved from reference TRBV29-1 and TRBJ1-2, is SAVISQKPSRDICQRGTSLTIQCQVDSQVTMMFWYRQQPGQSLTLIATANQGSEATYESGFVIDKFPISRPNLTFSTLTVSNMSPEDSSIYLCSVENREDYGYTFGSGTRLTVV.

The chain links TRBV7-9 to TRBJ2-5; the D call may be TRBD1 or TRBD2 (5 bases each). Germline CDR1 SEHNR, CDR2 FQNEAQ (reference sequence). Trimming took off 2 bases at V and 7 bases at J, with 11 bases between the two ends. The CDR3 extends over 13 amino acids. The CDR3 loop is CASSLRERGTQYF. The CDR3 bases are TGTGCCAGCAGCTTACGGGAAAGGGGGACCCAGTACTTC.

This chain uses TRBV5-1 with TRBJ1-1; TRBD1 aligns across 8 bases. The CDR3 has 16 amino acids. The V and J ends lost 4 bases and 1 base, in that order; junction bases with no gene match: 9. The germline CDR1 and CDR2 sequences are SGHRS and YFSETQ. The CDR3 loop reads CASSQIQGEGNTEAFF. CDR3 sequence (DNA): TGCGCCAGCAGCCAGATACAGGGGGAAGGGAACACTGAAGCTTTCTTT.

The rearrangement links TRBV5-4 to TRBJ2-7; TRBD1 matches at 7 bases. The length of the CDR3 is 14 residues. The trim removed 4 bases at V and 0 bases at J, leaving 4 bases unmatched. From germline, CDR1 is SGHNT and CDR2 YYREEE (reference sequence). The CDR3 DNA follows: TGTGCCAGCAGCCGTACAGGGGACTCCTACGAGCAGTACTTC. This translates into CASSRTGDSYEQYF.

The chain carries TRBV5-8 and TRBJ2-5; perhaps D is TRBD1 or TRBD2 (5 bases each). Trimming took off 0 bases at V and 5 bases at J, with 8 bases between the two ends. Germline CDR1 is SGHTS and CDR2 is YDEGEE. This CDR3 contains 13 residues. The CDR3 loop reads CASSLAWGETQYF. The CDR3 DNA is TGTGCCAGCAGCTTGGCGTGGGGGGAGACCCAGTACTTC.

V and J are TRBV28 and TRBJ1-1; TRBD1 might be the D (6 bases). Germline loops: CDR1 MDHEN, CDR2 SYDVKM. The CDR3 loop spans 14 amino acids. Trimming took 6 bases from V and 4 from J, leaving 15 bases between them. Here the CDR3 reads CASSVLQGITEAFF. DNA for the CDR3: TGTGCCAGCAGCGTACTACAGGGAATCACTGAAGCTTTCTTT.